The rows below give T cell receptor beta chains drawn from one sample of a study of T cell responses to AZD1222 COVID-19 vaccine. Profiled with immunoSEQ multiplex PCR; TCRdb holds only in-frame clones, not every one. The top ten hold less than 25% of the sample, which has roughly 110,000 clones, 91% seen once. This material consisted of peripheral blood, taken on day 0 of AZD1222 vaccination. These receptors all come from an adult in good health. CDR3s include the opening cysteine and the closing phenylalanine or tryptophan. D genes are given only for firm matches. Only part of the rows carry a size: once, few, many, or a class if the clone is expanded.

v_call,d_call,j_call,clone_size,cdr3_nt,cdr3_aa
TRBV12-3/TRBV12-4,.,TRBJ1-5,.,TGTGCCAGCATAAAGACAGGTTCACCGCCCCAGCATTTT,CASIKTGSPPQHF
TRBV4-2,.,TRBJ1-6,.,TGTGCCAGCAGCCAAGGGCTGAATCTTAACTATAATTCACCCCTCCACTTT,CASSQGLNLNYNSPLHF
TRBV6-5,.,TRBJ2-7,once,TGTGCCAGCACGCAACAGGGCGGCCCCTACGAGCAGTACTTC,CASTQQGGPYEQYF
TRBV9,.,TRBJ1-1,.,TGTGCCAGCAGCGTAGACCAACACACTGAAGCTTTCTTT,CASSVDQHTEAFF
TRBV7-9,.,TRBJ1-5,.,TGTGCCAGCAGCGGCACAGGTAGCAATCAGCCCCAGCATTTT,CASSGTGSNQPQHF
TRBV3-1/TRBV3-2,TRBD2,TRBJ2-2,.,TGTGCCACCGGACTAGCGGGGGCTTACACCGGGGAGCTGTTTTTT,CATGLAGAYTGELFF
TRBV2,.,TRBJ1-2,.,TGTGCCAGCGTCTCTAACTATGGCTACACCTTC,CASVSNYGYTF
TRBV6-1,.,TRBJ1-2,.,TGTGCCAGCAGTGAGTGGGGGCCAGCTAACTATGGCTACACCTTC,CASSEWGPANYGYTF
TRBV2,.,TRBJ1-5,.,TGTGCCAGCAGCCCGGACAGTCGGAATCAGCCCCAGCATTTT,CASSPDSRNQPQHF
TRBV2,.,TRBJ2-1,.,TGTGCCAGCAATGTAAACCCCGGGCGTGAGCAGTTCTTC,CASNVNPGREQFF
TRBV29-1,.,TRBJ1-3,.,TGCAGCGTTGCCTCACAGCCCCAGACTGGAAACACCATATATTTT,CSVASQPQTGNTIYF